Below, 18 T cell receptor beta chains from the same sample are listed, as sequenced in a study of blood T cell repertoires in COVID-19. Profiled with immunoSEQ multiplex PCR; TCRdb holds only in-frame clones, not every one. Of over 200,000 clones detected, about 89% appear once; the ten largest clones hold 8.8%. The specimen was PBMCs or T cells enriched from blood (not recorded which). These receptors were obtained from a middle-aged man who had recovered from COVID-19.

This chain connects TRBV28 to TRBJ1-5, with TRBD1 matching over 7 bases. Germline trimming cut 6 bases from V and 0 bases from J; bases unmatched to any gene: 11. The V gene's germline CDR1 is MDHEN and CDR2 SYDVKM. There are 17 residues in the CDR3. CDR3 nucleotide sequence: TGTGCCAGCAGAGTGGGGACAGATGGGGTTAGCAATCAGCCCCAGCATTTT. Translated, it gives CASRVGTDGVSNQPQHF. The full variable domain, rest sourced from reference TRBV28 and TRBJ1-5, is DVKVTQSSRYLVKRTGEKVFLECVQDMDHENMFWYRQDPGLGLRLIYFSYDVKMKEKGDIPEGYSVSREKKERFSLILESASTNQTSMYLCASRVGTDGVSNQPQHFGDGTRLSIL.

V is TRBV11-1 and J is TRBJ2-7, with 8 positions matching TRBD2. J gave up 5 bases and V 4 bases, and 13 bases lay outside the gene matches. CDR3 length: 16 residues. Per germline, CDR1 SGHAT and CDR2 FQDESV (reference sequence). The CDR3 DNA follows: TGTGCCAGCAGCTCTATCTACCGGGAGGGGTCAAACGAGCAGTACTTC. It encodes CASSSIYREGSNEQYF.

This rearrangement joins TRBV5-6 to TRBJ2-3, with D perhaps TRBD1 (5 bases). V gave up 6 bases and J gave up 4 bases, with 12 bases separating them. The CDR3 sequence is 13 residues long. Germline-derived CDR1 and CDR2 are SGHDT and YYEEEE. CDR3 region: CASNVRVSDTQYF. CDR3 DNA sequence: TGTGCCAGCAACGTCAGGGTTTCAGATACGCAGTATTTT.

The chain has TRBV2 and TRBJ1-1; 7 nucleotides align to TRBD1. V lost 5 bases to trimming and J lost 4 bases; unmatched junction nucleotides: 7. The germline gives CDR1 SNHLY, CDR2 FYNNEI. This CDR3 has 14 amino acids. Here the CDR3 reads CASSSTGVGTEAFF. CDR3 DNA sequence: TGTGCCAGCAGTTCCACAGGGGTAGGCACTGAAGCTTTCTTT.

The rearrangement uses TRBV20-1 and TRBJ2-7; D is uncertain. The germline gives CDR1 DFQATT, CDR2 SNEGSKA (reference sequence). V gave up 3 bases and J gave up 4 bases, with 16 bases separating them. The CDR3 runs to 14 residues. CDR3 residues: CSASRSGLEYEQYF. The CDR3, as DNA: TGCAGTGCTAGTCGGTCAGGCCTCGAGTACGAGCAGTACTTC.

V gene TRBV18 combines with J gene TRBJ1-2, with unresolved D. Per the germline V gene, CDR1 is KGHSH and CDR2 is LQKENI. V lost 3 bases, J lost 5 bases, and 13 bases lay in between. The CDR3 runs 14 residues. Written as DNA, the CDR3 is TGTGCCAGCTCACCGGACGGAGGGTTTTATGGCTACACCTTC. This gives the protein CASSPDGGFYGYTF.

This chain joins TRBV2 and TRBJ2-7, with TRBD1 identical over 9 bases. The CDR3 has 17 amino acids. The V and J ends lost 4 bases and 1 base, in that order; junction bases with no gene match: 11. Looked up from germline, CDR1 is SNHLY and CDR2 is FYNNEI. As DNA, the CDR3 is TGTGCCAGCAGTGCCGGGACAGGGCATACGGGATCCTACGAGCAGTACTTC. Its protein is CASSAGTGHTGSYEQYF.

The genes are TRBV7-2 and TRBJ2-7; weak D call: TRBD1 (5 bases). The V gene's germline CDR1 is SGHTA and CDR2 FQGNSA. Trimming pared 2 bases from V and 0 bases from J, leaving 11 bases between. This CDR3 spans 15 amino acids. The CDR3 sequence: CASSLQGLHSYEQYF. The CDR3 nucleotides read TGTGCCAGCAGCTTACAGGGCCTACACTCCTACGAGCAGTACTTC.

V and J are TRBV7-2 and TRBJ1-3; unclear D gene. V lost 5 bases, J lost 7 bases, and 12 bases lay in between. Germline CDR1 and CDR2: SGHTA and FQGNSA. This CDR3 region has 13 residues. The CDR3 DNA is TGTGCCAGCAGCCTAAGGGAGGTGAACACCATATATTTT. Translation: CASSLREVNTIYF.

This clone has a single count. In DNA, the CDR3 is TGCGCCAGCAGCCGTTCGACTAGCGGGAGGGCCAGCATCTACGAGCAGTACTTC. This translates into CASSRSTSGRASIYEQYF. V is TRBV4-1 and J is TRBJ2-7; 14 nucleotides match TRBD2. Trimming removed 4 bases from V and 3 bases from J; junction bases left unmatched: 11. Germline lookup yields CDR1 MGHRA and CDR2 YSYEKL. The CDR3 is made up of 18 amino acids.

The chain links TRBV5-4 to TRBJ1-1, with TRBD1 matching 8 bases. There are 18 residues in the CDR3. V shed 6 bases and J 5 bases; nucleotides not matched to a gene: 21. CDR1 is SGHNT, CDR2 YYREEE, per germline (reference sequence). The CDR3 here is CASTTWTSPGWTGTEAFF. DNA of the CDR3: TGTGCCAGCACCACTTGGACCTCGCCTGGGTGGACAGGGACTGAAGCTTTCTTT.

CDR3 coding DNA: TGTGCCAGCAGCTTAGCGCGCGGGCCAGGCTATGGCTACACCTTC. This gives the protein CASSLARGPGYGYTF. V and J are TRBV7-9 and TRBJ1-2, with unresolved D. The CDR3 consists of 15 residues. V lost 0 bases and J lost 4, with 12 bases in between. Germline V CDR1 and CDR2: SEHNR, FQNEAQ (reference sequence).

V gene TRBV19 combines with J gene TRBJ1-2; D might be TRBD1 (6 bases). The V gene lost 7 bases and the J gene lost 6 bases, with 15 bases spanning the gap. The V gene's germline CDR1 is LNHDA and CDR2 SQIVND (reference sequence). The CDR3 covers 13 residues. This chain's CDR3 is CASTPSRGHGYTF. CDR3 bases: TGTGCCAGTACTCCTTCCAGGGGCCATGGCTACACCTTC. Variable domain in full (rest from reference TRBV19 and TRBJ1-2): DGGITQSPKYLFRKEGQNVTLSCEQNLNHDAMYWYRQDPGQGLRLIYYSQIVNDFQKGDIAEGYSVSREKKESFPLTVTSAQKNPTAFYLCASTPSRGHGYTFGSGTRLTVV.

This sequence joins TRBV6-1 and TRBJ1-2; the D gene is possibly TRBD1 (5 bases). Germline V gives CDR1 MNHNS, CDR2 SASEGT. V lost 2 bases and J lost 1, with 17 bases in between. CDR3 length: 17 residues. The CDR3, as DNA: TGTGCCAGCAGTGAAATTGGCGGGGGAACCCTTAACTATGGCTACACCTTC. This codes for CASSEIGGGTLNYGYTF.

The chain employs TRBV28 and TRBJ2-1, with 9 bases fitting TRBD1. Germline V gene sequence: CDR1 MDHEN, CDR2 SYDVKM. Trimming removed 5 bases from V and 12 bases from J; junction bases left unmatched: 5. The CDR3 spans 12 residues. The CDR3 is CASSTTGGWQFF. The CDR3 bases are TGTGCCAGCAGTACGACAGGGGGTTGGCAGTTCTTC.

The V gene is TRBV12-3 or TRBV12-4, the J gene TRBJ2-5; D remains unclear. Trimming shortened V by 6 bases and J by 3 bases, and 5 bases separated the two germline ends. The CDR3 has 11 amino acids. CDR3 nucleotides: TGTGCCAGCAGACTGGAAGAGACCCAGTACTTC. This encodes CASRLEETQYF.

The genes are TRBV10-3 and TRBJ2-3; D remains ambiguous. The CDR3 spans 14 residues. CDR1 is ENHRY, CDR2 SYGVKD, per germline. Deletions cut 0 bases from V and 2 bases from J, with 6 bases between. CDR3 amino acids: CAISESLHTDTQYF. Written as DNA, the CDR3 is TGTGCCATCAGTGAGTCATTACACACAGATACGCAGTATTTT.

V is TRBV19 and J is TRBJ1-3; maybe TRBD1 (5 bases). CDR1 is LNHDA, CDR2 SQIVND, per germline (reference sequence). V dropped 6 bases and J dropped 2 bases, with 11 bases sitting between them. The CDR3 contains 14 residues. The CDR3 nucleotides read TGTGCCAGTAGACTGACAGCAACTGGAAACACCATATATTTT. Translation gives CASRLTATGNTIYF.